This T cell receptor beta chain was identified during a study of CD8 T cells in Susac syndrome. Random-hexamer reverse transcription was applied to roughly 0.5 to 1 ug RNA. TCRdb passed the immunoSEQ multiplex PCR reads through MiXCR, listing each CDR3 protein once. The table lists some 160,000 distinct CDR3 sequences, around 96% of them singletons. A few counts support this clonotype. Specimen: CD8+ T cells from PBMCs. The sequence was collected from a human donor with multiple sclerosis.

The CDR3 region is CASSVSGAGELFF. The CDR3 DNA reads as TGTGCCAGCAGCGTCTCAGGAGCCGGGGAGCTGTTTTTT. The rearrangement joins TRBV9 to TRBJ2-2; the D is unclear. V lost 2 bases to trimming and J lost 6 bases, with 8 bases between them. The CDR3 length is 13 residues. CDR1 is SGDLS, CDR2 YYNGEE, per germline.